The entry that follows covers one T cell receptor (beta chain) sequence. Its cognate antigen has yet to be identified. No base quality values were provided; no much bigger clone lies one nucleotide off. In total, roughly 710 healthy bone marrow donors made up the cohort. At the time of sampling, every cohort member was nominally healthy, though immune exposures that went unrecorded were likely present. The donor tested CMV seronegative, placing the donor among the 350 or so seronegative members of the cohort. Every donor gave a peripheral blood sample, and the peripheral blood mononuclear cells from that sample were used for TCR beta sequencing. The Qiagen DNeasy Blood Extraction Kit was used to extract genomic DNA from the blood cell samples. The data belong to a study of cytomegalovirus exposure and HLA in healthy donors listed by TCRdb under 2017. Context from the whole study: According to an earlier analysis of a few hundred of the donors, 150 million to 200 million T cells yielded 90 million to 140 million unique TCR beta sequences and 250 to 350 Gb of sequence data. An early release that covered roughly 600 HLA-typed donors contained approximately 290 gigabases of sequencing data and tens of millions of unique TCR sequences. Of the roughly 410 genotyped donors, approximately 80% were placed in the genetic ancestry cluster associated with self-reported Caucasian donors. The study aimed to test whether cataloging public T cell receptors could reveal signatures of past pathogen exposure. The study profiled the T cell repertoires of hundreds of subjects by immunosequencing and related them to cytomegalovirus serostatus. Besides the first cohort of roughly 640 subjects, a separate validation cohort made up of 95 to 150 different subjects was used. The study combined high-throughput TCR immunosequencing, statistical association of individual TCRs with disease status, and machine learning to predict cytomegalovirus infection status. A later analysis re-examined previously published TCR beta repertoires from over 500 donors and added high-resolution HLA genotyping to investigate patterns of TCR occurrence. Rather than using new phenotypic data, the later analysis identified candidate immune exposures from TCR beta sequences and from how often those sequences occurred across donors. In an earlier analysis of 587 of the donors, high-throughput TCR beta sequencing was used to judge whether each TCR beta V gene segment behaved as functional or pseudogenic. Donor age, sex, ethnicity and CMV serostatus were compiled together with the repertoire data. A later genetic analysis took genome-wide SNP genotypes for about three fifths of the 666 donors and used that subset as a discovery cohort. Every repertoire in the discovery cohort had been generated on one and the same sequencing platform. Class I and class II HLA loci were covered by the typing at four-digit resolution. The number of typed donors differed by locus: roughly 620-640 for A, B, C, DRB1 and DQB1; some 540 for DQA1; over 600 for DPA1; and 450 to 480 for DPB1. Several DR-DQ haplotypes were handled as single units for association and clustering, since linkage in the cohort was strong. Among roughly 400 genotyped donors of the cohort, an average of around 250,000 unique TCR beta nucleotide sequences was sequenced per donor, of which about 18% were non-productive.

Library prep was done by the immunoSEQ multiplex PCR assay. The multiplex PCR relied on a mix of 60 forward primers for TCR Vbeta segments and 13 reverse primers for TCR Jbeta segments. A multiplex PCR assay on genomic DNA amplified the CDR3 region of rearranged TCR beta genes. The amplified TCR beta libraries were sequenced on the Illumina HiSeq System as 87-base-pair reads. In the source study's methods: A later analysis counted approximately 74 million unique TCR beta chains across the 550 to 800 repertoires, and 9.5 million to 11 million of these chains were shared by at least two donors. To remove PCR and sequencing errors, raw reads were error-corrected and collapsed into unique sequences using a nearest-neighbor algorithm that merged closely related sequences. To assign V, D and J gene segments, CDR3 sequences were aligned to IMGT reference sequences. For a sequence to be retained, a match of at least six nucleotides to both a V gene segment and a J gene segment was required. Rearrangements were called productive when the CDR3 lacked stop codons and stayed in frame with V and J; all others were non-productive. Following IMGT convention, CDR3 was defined as the stretch from the second conserved V-encoded cysteine up to the conserved J-encoded phenylalanine. The earlier analysis of a few hundred of the donors excluded any sequence lacking an unambiguous match to a single V gene segment. In an earlier analysis of a few hundred of the donors, V segments were called functional above 56.7% productive rearrangements and were called segregating when the between-donor standard deviation exceeded 5%. To diagnose cytomegalovirus status from the catalog of TCR beta chain sequences, a statistical classification framework was built. V and J gene assignment, in a later analysis, came from comparing TCR nucleotide sequences with IMGT/GENE-DB human TR gene sequences. In a later analysis, CDR3 sequences and most-parsimonious VDJ recombination scenarios were assigned using the TCRdist pipeline. In a later analysis, each TCR beta chain was defined by its CDR3 amino acid sequence together with its V-gene family, and reads without a unique V-gene family were excluded. As a way to deal with suspected cross-contamination and a sequencing artifact, a later analysis dropped 640 or so nucleotide sequences that were highly shared and had low generation probability. For each public chain, a later analysis derived a clonal expansion index from normalized ranks of inferred template counts within each repertoire. In a later analysis, generation probabilities were computed using a VDJ recombination model fitted to out-of-frame rearrangements, and the results were checked against IGoR. Hypergeometric tests were used in a later analysis to score TCR-TCR, TCR-HLA and TCR-CMV co-occurrence, with a repertoire-size bias correction applied to the TCR pairs. False discovery rates were estimated in a later analysis by permuting HLA or CMV assignments 20 times. In a later analysis, co-occurring TCRs were grouped using DBSCAN, and TCRdist sequence similarity was added for clustering within HLA-allele-positive subsets. For co-occurrence clustering, repertoires with fewer than 30,000 or more than 120,000 public chains were excluded, along with five repertoires with anomalous nucleotide sharing. TCRdb provides this immuneACCESS table in a form limited to in-frame rearrangements. Some clones are lacking; in checked studies, under half of them reflect an unresolved V gene, and why the rest are absent is not known. Clone size and the V and J calls come from that table; the DNA yielded D and trimming. In all, the sample holds around 120,000 clones, and roughly four fifths of those were seen once. The ten largest clonotypes hold approximately 2.8% of the sample.

The trim is 5 bases for V and 4 bases for J, with a gap of 8 bases between the germline ends. Looking up the germline V gene yields CDR1 MNHEY and CDR2 SVGAGI. From the cysteine up to the phenylalanine, the CDR3 has a length of 13 residues. The only DNA kept is the CDR3, 39 bases in frame from the first base. Study-level results and caveats: Compared with equally common non-associated chains, HLA-associated TCR beta chains in a later analysis were more clonally expanded and had lower generation probabilities. Only TCR beta chains were sequenced in this cohort, and the absence of alpha or paired-chain data limited detectable features. Presence/absence analyses assumed roughly uniform sequencing depth across donors, an assumption that may not hold. Because counts were too low, 15 to 20 rarely observed V segments, including chromosome 9 orphons, were excluded from the earlier analysis of under 650 of the donors. A total of some 180 TCR beta chains were listed by the study as associated with cytomegalovirus. Three of the identified cytomegalovirus-associated TCR beta chains were confirmed in vitro to be specific for cytomegalovirus antigens. The only immune exposure information available for the cohort was CMV serostatus. Assigning TCR associations to individual alleles was difficult when HLA alleles, especially DR and DQ, strongly co-occurred. A cluster of highly shared sequence variants was judged likely to represent a technical artifact of the sequencing pipeline. In a later analysis, the rate of TCR association differed among HLA loci, with DRB1 alleles having the most associated TCRs and HLA-C alleles having the fewest. The authors suggested that the approach could potentially be extended to other disease states and immunological phenotypes. A further reported finding was that TCR beta sequences accurately predicted the HLA-A and HLA-B alleles for most subjects in the first cohort. Correlated functional status among segregating V segments might be attributable to linkage disequilibrium, but an unknown experimental factor could not be ruled out. A later analysis found that most CMV-associated TCR beta chains appeared HLA-restricted, with HLA associations seemingly driven largely by CMV exposure. At a false discovery rate of 0.05, a later analysis linked some 18,000 TCR beta sequences to specific HLA alleles. Compared with the roughly 710-donor mean, donors in an Asian-associated ancestry cluster had fewer N-insertions in productive TCRs, according to a later genetic analysis. Most TCR sequences were seen in very few donors, while some public TCRs were found in many individuals. HLA typing was unavailable for some donors at each locus, so association tests used only the typed subset. V-gene and J-gene trimming of TCR beta chains was associated with a missense DCLRE1C variant in a later genetic analysis, and the association was replicated in an independent cohort. The 87-base-pair reads could not distinguish some IMGT-functional V segments, including TRBV6-2 and TRBV6-3, so those segments were excluded. An earlier analysis of 587 of the donors showed that most TCR beta V segments appeared in productive rearrangements either about 90% or about 30% of the time, which broadly matched IMGT annotations. The classifier was reported to diagnose cytomegalovirus status with high specificity and sensitivity in both the original cohort and the validation cohort. A later analysis reported that several top co-occurrence clusters appeared linked to parvovirus B19, influenza, CMV and Epstein-Barr virus.

Recombination joined TRBV6-5 with TRBJ1-4; TRBD1 is perhaps the D gene, given 6 matching bases. This clonotype originated in a boy aged 2 to 10 in good health and CMV-seronegative. Material: PBMCs. The CDR3 amino acid sequence is: CASSGQYNEKLFF. The DNA sequence is given as TGTGCCAGCAGTGGACAGTATAATGAAAAACTGTTTTTT.